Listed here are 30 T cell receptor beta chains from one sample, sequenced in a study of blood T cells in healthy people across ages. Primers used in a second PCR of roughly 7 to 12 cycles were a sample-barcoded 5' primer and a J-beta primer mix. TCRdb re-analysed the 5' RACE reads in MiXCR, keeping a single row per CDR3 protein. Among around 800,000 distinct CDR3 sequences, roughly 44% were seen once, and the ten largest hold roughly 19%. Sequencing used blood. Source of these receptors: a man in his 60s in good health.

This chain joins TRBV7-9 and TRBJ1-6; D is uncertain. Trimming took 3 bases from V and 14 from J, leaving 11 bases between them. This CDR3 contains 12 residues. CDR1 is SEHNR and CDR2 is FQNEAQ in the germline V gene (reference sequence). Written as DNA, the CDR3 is TGTGCCAGCAGCTTTGGCAGTGAGACCCTCCACTTT. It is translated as CASSFGSETLHF.

The CDR3 protein is CASREQGANSPLHF. The CDR3 coding sequence is TGTGCCAGCAGGGAACAGGGGGCGAATTCACCCCTCCACTTT. The rearrangement links TRBV6-2 or TRBV6-3 to TRBJ1-6, with TRBD1 identical over 9 bases. Trimming took 6 bases from V and 7 from J; bases not matched to a gene: 4. The CDR3 extends over 14 amino acids. Germline values: CDR1 MNHEY, CDR2 SVGEGT.

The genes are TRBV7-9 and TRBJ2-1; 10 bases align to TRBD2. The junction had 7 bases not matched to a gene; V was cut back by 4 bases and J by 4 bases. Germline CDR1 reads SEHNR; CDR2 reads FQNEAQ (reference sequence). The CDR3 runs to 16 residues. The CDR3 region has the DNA TGTGCCAGCAGCTCAAATCTAGCGGGGGCATACAATGAGCAGTTCTTC. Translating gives CASSSNLAGAYNEQFF.

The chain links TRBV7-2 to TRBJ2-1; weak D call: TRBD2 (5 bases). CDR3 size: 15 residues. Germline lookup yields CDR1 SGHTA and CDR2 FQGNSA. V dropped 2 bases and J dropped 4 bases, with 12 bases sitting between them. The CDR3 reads CASSLWTGEYNEQFF. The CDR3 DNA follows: TGTGCCAGCAGCTTATGGACTGGCGAGTACAATGAGCAGTTCTTC. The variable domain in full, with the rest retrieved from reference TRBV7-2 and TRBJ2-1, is GAGVSQSPSNKVTEKGKDVELRCDPISGHTALYWYRQSLGQGLEFLIYFQGNSAPDKSGLPSDRFSAERTGGSVSTLTIQRTQQEDSAVYLCASSLWTGEYNEQFFGPGTRLTVL.

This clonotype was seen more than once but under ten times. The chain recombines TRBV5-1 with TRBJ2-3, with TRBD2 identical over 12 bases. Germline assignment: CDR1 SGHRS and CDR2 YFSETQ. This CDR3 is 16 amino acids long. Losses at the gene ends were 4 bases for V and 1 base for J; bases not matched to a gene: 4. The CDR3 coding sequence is TGCGCCAGCAGCCGAGGACTAGCGGGACGCACAGATACGCAGTATTTT. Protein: CASSRGLAGRTDTQYF.

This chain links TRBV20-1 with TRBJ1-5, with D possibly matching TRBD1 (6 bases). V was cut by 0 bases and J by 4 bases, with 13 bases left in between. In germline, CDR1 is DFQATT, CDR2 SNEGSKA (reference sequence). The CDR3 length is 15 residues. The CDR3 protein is CSARERGGWNQPQHF. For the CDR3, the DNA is TGCAGTGCTAGAGAGAGGGGGGGATGGAATCAGCCCCAGCATTTT.

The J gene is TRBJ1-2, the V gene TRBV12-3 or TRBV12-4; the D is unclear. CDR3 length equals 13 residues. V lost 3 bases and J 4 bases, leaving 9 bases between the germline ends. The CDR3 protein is CASSFGRAYGYTF. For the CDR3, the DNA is TGTGCCAGCAGTTTCGGACGGGCCTATGGCTACACCTTC.

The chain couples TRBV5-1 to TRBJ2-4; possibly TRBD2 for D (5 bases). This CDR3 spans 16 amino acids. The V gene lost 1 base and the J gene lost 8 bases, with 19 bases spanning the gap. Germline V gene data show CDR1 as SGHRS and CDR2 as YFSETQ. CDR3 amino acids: CASSLHPLGMVDIQYF. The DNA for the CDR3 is TGCGCCAGCAGCTTGCACCCACTAGGGATGGTGGACATTCAGTACTTC.

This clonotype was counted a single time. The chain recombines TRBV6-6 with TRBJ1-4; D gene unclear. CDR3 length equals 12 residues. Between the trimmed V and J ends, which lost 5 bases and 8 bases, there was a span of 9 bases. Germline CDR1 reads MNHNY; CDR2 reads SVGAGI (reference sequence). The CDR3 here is CASSRSEEKLFF. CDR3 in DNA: TGTGCCAGCAGTAGAAGTGAAGAAAAACTGTTTTTT.

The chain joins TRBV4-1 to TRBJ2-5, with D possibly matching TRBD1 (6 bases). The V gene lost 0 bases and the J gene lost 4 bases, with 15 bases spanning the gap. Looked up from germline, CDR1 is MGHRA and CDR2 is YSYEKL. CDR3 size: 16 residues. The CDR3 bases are TGCGCCAGCAGCCAAGATTTGGGGGCAGGACGAGAGACCCAGTACTTC. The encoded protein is CASSQDLGAGRETQYF.

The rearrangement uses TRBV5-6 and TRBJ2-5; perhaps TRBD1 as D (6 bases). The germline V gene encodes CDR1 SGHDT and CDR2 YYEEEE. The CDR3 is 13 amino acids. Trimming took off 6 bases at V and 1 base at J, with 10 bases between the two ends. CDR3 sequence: CASTRGTQETQYF. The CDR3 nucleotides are TGTGCCAGCACCAGGGGTACCCAAGAGACCCAGTACTTC.

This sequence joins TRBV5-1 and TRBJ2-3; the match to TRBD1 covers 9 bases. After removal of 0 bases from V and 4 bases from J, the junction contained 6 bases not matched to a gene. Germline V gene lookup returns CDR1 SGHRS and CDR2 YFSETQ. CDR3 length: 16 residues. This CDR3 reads CASSLDGQGSADTQYF. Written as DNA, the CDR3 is TGCGCCAGCAGCTTGGATGGACAGGGGTCCGCAGATACGCAGTATTTT.

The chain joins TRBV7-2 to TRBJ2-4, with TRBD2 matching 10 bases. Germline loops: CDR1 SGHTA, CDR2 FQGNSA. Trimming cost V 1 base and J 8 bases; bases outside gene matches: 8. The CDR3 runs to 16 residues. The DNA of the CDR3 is TGTGCCAGCAGCTTAGGTGCGAGCGGGGGGGCCGACATTCAGTACTTC. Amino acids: CASSLGASGGADIQYF.

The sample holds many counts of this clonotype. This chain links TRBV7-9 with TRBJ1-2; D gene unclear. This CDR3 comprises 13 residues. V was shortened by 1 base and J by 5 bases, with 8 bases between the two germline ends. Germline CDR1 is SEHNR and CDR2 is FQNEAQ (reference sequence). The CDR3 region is CASSLGSSYGYTF. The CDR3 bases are TGTGCCAGCAGCTTAGGATCGTCTTATGGCTACACCTTC.

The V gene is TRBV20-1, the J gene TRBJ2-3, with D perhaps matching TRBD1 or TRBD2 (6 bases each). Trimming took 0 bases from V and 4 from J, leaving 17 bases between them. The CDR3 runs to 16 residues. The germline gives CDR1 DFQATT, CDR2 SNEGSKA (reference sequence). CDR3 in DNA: TGCAGTGCTAGAGATGAAAGTAGGGGGGAAGCAGATACGCAGTATTTT. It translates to CSARDESRGEADTQYF.

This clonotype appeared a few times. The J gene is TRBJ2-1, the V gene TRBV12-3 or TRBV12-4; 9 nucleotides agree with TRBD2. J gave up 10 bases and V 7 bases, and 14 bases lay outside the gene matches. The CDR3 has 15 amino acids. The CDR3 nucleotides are TGTGCCAGCATGTCGATCGGCGGGGGGGCCACCGAGCAGTTCTTC. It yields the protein CASMSIGGGATEQFF.

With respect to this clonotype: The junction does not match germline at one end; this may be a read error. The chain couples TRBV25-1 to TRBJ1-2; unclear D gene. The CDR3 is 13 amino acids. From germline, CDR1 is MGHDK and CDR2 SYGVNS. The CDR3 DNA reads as TGTTCCAGCAGTGACGCCGGCCGCGTGGGTTACACCTTC. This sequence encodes CSSSDAGRVGYTF.

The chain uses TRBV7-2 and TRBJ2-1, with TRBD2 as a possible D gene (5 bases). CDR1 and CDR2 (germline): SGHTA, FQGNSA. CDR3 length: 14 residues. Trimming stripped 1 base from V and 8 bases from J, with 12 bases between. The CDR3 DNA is TGTGCCAGCAGCTTAGGGGGAGTGGTGGATGAGCAGTTCTTC. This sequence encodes CASSLGGVVDEQFF.

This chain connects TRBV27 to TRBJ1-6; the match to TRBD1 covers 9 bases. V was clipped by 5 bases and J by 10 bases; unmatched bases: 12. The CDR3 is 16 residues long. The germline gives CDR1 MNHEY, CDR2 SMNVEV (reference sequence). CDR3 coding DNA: TGTGCCAGCAGTCGACAACCGGGACAGGGTGTCTCACCCCTCCACTTT. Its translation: CASSRQPGQGVSPLHF.

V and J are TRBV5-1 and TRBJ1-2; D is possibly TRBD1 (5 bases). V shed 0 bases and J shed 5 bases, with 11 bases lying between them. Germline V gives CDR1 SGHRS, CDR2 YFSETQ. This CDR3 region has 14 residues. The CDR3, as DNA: TGCGCCAGCAGCTTGGCCGGGGCCGAATATGGCTACACCTTC. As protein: CASSLAGAEYGYTF.

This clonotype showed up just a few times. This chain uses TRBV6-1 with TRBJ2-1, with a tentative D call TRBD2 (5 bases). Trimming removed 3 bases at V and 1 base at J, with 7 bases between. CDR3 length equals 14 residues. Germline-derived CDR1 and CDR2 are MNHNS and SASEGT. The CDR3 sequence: CASSEGSSYNEQFF. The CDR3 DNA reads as TGTGCCAGCAGTGAGGGGAGTTCCTACAATGAGCAGTTCTTC.

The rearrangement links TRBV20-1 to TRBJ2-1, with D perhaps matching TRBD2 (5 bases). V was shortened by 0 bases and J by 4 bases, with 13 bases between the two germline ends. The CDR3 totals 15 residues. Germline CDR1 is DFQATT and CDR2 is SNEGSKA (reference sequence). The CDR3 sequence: CSARDPGEGYNEQFF. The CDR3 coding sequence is TGCAGTGCTAGAGATCCAGGAGAGGGTTACAATGAGCAGTTCTTC.

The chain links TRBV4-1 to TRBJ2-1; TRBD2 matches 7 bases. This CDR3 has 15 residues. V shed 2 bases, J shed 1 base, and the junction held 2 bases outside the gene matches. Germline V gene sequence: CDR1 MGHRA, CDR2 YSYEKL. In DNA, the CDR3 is TGCGCCAGCAGCCAACCTAGCGGTTCCTACAATGAGCAGTTCTTC. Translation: CASSQPSGSYNEQFF.

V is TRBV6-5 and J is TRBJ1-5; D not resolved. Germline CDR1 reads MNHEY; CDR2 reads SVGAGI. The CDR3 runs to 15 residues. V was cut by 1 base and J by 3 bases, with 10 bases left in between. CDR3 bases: TGTGCCAGCAGTTACTATTTGCCCCCCAATCAGCCCCAGCATTTT. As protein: CASSYYLPPNQPQHF.

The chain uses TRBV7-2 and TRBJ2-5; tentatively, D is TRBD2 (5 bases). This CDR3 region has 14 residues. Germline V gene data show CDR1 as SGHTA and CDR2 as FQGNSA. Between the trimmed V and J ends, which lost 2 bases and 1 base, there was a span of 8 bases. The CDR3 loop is CASSLTAAQETQYF. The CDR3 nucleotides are TGTGCCAGCAGCTTAACAGCGGCCCAAGAGACCCAGTACTTC.

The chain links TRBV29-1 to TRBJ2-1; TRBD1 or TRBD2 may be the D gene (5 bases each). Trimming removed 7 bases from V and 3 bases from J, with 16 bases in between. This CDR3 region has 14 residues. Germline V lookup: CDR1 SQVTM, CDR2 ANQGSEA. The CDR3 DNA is TGCAGCGCACATCGGGACCAGCGCTACAATGAGCAGTTCTTC. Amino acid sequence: CSAHRDQRYNEQFF.

CDR3 sequence reads: CASSQAHGKLFF. CDR3 sequence (DNA): TGTGCCAGCAGCCAAGCTCACGGAAAACTGTTTTTT. V usage is TRBV14 and J usage is TRBJ1-4; D is unclear. The germline V and J ends were trimmed by 1 base and 10 bases, with 7 bases remaining between them. CDR3 length: 12 amino acids. The germline gives CDR1 SGHDN, CDR2 FVKESK.

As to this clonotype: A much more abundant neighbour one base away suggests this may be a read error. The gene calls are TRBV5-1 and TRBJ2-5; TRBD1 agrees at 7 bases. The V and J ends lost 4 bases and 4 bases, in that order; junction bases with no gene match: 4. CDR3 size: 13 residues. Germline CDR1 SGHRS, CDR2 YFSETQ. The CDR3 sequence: CASSQNRGETQYF. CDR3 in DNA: TGCGCCAGCAGCCAAAACAGGGGAGAGACCCAGTACTTC.

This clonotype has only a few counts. The CDR3 bases are TGCAGCGTTGTGTTTAGCGGGGGGGCATTGGGTAATGAGCAGTTCTTC. Amino acids: CSVVFSGGALGNEQFF. The chain joins TRBV29-1 to TRBJ2-1, with 11 bases that match TRBD2. V shed 4 bases and J 7 bases; nucleotides not matched to a gene: 12. The germline gives CDR1 SQVTM, CDR2 ANQGSEA. The CDR3 runs 16 residues.

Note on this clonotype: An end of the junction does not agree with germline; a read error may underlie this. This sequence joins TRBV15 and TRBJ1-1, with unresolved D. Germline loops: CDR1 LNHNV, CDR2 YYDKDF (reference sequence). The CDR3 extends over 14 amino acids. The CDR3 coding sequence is TGTGCCACCGGCAGAGTCCCTCTGAACACTGAAGCTTTCTTT. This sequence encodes CATGRVPLNTEAFF.